The rows below give T cell receptor beta chains drawn from one sample of a study of cytomegalovirus exposure and HLA in healthy donors. Produced via immunoSEQ multiplex PCR; TCRdb's table is partial and in-frame only. The sample comprises more than 70,000 clones, about 73% of which are singletons, and 9.7% rests with the top ten. The material sequenced was PBMCs. The receptors stem from a woman aged 45 to 65 in good health and CMV-seropositive. Both conserved end residues are part of each CDR3. Fields, in order: D gene, clone size, V gene, J gene, CDR3 protein, CDR3 DNA. The D gene is left open where the match is weak. Clone size, where shown, is once, few, many, or a class for clones that have expanded.

D gene: NA
clone size: once
V gene: TRBV7-2
J gene: TRBJ1-6
CDR3 protein: CASSYPGNYSPLHF
CDR3 DNA: TGTGCCAGCAGCTACCCCGGGAACTATTCACCCCTCCACTTT

D gene: NA
clone size: NA
V gene: TRBV7-2
J gene: TRBJ2-1
CDR3 protein: CASSLDINEQFF
CDR3 DNA: TGTGCCAGCAGCTTAGACATTAATGAGCAGTTCTTC

D gene: NA
clone size: once
V gene: TRBV7-9
J gene: TRBJ1-2
CDR3 protein: CASSLVAGPGGYGYTF
CDR3 DNA: TGTGCCAGCAGCTTAGTGGCGGGCCCCGGCGGCTATGGCTACACCTTC

D gene: NA
clone size: NA
V gene: TRBV2
J gene: TRBJ1-2
CDR3 protein: CASTGGEDYGYTF
CDR3 DNA: TGTGCCAGCACGGGGGGCGAGGACTATGGCTACACCTTC

D gene: TRBD1
clone size: NA
V gene: TRBV7-2
J gene: TRBJ2-1
CDR3 protein: CASSYGPGQGWNEQFF
CDR3 DNA: TGTGCCAGCAGTTATGGTCCCGGACAGGGGTGGAATGAGCAGTTCTTC

D gene: TRBD2
clone size: NA
V gene: TRBV13
J gene: TRBJ2-5
CDR3 protein: CASSRRLAGQETQYF
CDR3 DNA: TGTGCCAGCAGCCGCAGACTAGCGGGACAAGAGACCCAGTACTTC

D gene: NA
clone size: NA
V gene: TRBV19
J gene: TRBJ2-5
CDR3 protein: CASRSRGTQYF
CDR3 DNA: TGTGCCAGTAGGTCGAGAGGGACCCAGTACTTC

D gene: TRBD2
clone size: NA
V gene: TRBV9
J gene: TRBJ2-1
CDR3 protein: CASSGVGGSDNEQFF
CDR3 DNA: TGTGCCAGCAGCGGAGTGGGGGGGTCGGACAATGAGCAGTTCTTC

D gene: TRBD1
clone size: NA
V gene: TRBV19
J gene: TRBJ1-6
CDR3 protein: CASSMTGTGSSSYNSPLHF
CDR3 DNA: TGTGCCAGTAGTATGACCGGGACAGGGTCGAGCTCCTATAATTCACCCCTCCACTTT

D gene: NA
clone size: few
V gene: TRBV5-4
J gene: TRBJ1-5
CDR3 protein: CASSLAFSNQPQHF
CDR3 DNA: TGTGCCAGCAGCTTGGCCTTCTCCAATCAGCCCCAGCATTTT

D gene: TRBD1
clone size: NA
V gene: TRBV18
J gene: TRBJ1-1
CDR3 protein: CASSPGTGLEAFF
CDR3 DNA: TGTGCCAGCTCACCCGGGACAGGCCTTGAAGCTTTCTTT

D gene: NA
clone size: NA
V gene: TRBV28
J gene: TRBJ1-2
CDR3 protein: CASSSNTPGGYTF
CDR3 DNA: TGTGCCAGCAGCTCGAACACTCCGGGTGGCTACACCTTC

D gene: NA
clone size: NA
V gene: TRBV19
J gene: TRBJ2-5
CDR3 protein: CASSIAWREETQYF
CDR3 DNA: TGTGCCAGTAGTATAGCGTGGCGGGAAGAGACCCAGTACTTC

D gene: NA
clone size: NA
V gene: TRBV7-2
J gene: TRBJ2-5
CDR3 protein: CASSPQETQYF
CDR3 DNA: TGTGCCAGCAGCCCGCAGGAGACCCAGTACTTC

D gene: TRBD1
clone size: NA
V gene: TRBV6-5
J gene: TRBJ2-5
CDR3 protein: CASSHRGKRETQYF
CDR3 DNA: TGTGCCAGCAGCCACAGGGGTAAACGAGAGACCCAGTACTTC

D gene: NA
clone size: NA
V gene: TRBV10-1
J gene: TRBJ2-2
CDR3 protein: CAAGTLPGELFF
CDR3 DNA: TGCGCCGCGGGGACCCTACCCGGGGAGCTGTTTTTT